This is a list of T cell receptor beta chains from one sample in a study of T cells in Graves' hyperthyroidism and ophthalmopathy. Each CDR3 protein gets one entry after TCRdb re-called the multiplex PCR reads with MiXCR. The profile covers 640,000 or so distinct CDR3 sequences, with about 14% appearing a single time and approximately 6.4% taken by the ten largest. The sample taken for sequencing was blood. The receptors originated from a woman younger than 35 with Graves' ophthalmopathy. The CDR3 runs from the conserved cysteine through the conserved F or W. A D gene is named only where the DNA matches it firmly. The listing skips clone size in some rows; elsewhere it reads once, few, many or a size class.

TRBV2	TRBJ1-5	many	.	TGTGCCAGCAGTGAAATGAGGGGTAATCAGCCCCAGCATTTT	CASSEMRGNQPQHF
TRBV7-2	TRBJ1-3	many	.	TGTGCCAGCAGTCTCGGTTCGGCCGGCTCTGGAAACACCATATATTTT	CASSLGSAGSGNTIYF
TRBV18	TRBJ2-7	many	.	TGTGCCAGCTCACCAGGCGAGAACTCCTACGAGCAGTACTTC	CASSPGENSYEQYF
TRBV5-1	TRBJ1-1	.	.	TGCGCCAGCAGGCATAAGAAGAGAGATAGGTTGAACACTGAAGCTTTCTTT	CASRHKKRDRLNTEAFF
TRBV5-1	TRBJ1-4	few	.	TGCGCCAGCAGCCTGGTCGGGGGGAAGGCTGAAAAACTGTTTTTT	CASSLVGGKAEKLFF
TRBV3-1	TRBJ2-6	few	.	TGTGCCAGCCGATATCAGGGTTTCGGTGGGGCCAACGTCCTGACTTTC	CASRYQGFGGANVLTF
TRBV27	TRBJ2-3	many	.	TGTGCCAGCAGTCGCCAGGGGTATGGTGGCACAGATACGCAGTATTTT	CASSRQGYGGTDTQYF
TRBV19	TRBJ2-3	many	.	TGTGCCAGTAGTATTTCTGGCGGCAGCACAGATACGCAGTATTTT	CASSISGGSTDTQYF
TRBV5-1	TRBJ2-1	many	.	TGCGCCAGCAGCGGTTACAGAACCTACAATGAGCAGTTCTTC	CASSGYRTYNEQFF
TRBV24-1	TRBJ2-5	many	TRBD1	TGTGCCACCAGTGATCCCGGGACAGGGGATGGGGAGACCCAGTACTTC	CATSDPGTGDGETQYF
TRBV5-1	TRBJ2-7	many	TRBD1	TGCGCCAGCAGCTTGATCACCGGGACAGGGACCCACGAGCAGTACTTC	CASSLITGTGTHEQYF
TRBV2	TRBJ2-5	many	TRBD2	TGTGCCAGCAGTTGGGGACTAGCGGGAGGAAGTGGGACCCAGTACTTC	CASSWGLAGGSGTQYF
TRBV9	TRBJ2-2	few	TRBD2	TGTGCCAGCCGAGGGGCGGGAGGGGCGAACACCGGGGAGCTGTTTTTT	CASRGAGGANTGELFF
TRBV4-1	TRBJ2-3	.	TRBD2	TGCGCCAGCAGCCAACGAGCGGGGGAAACAGATACGCAGTATTTT	CASSQRAGETDTQYF
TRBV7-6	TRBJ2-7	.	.	TGTGCCAGCAGCTTAGCGACAGGTCTGCAGTACTTC	CASSLATGLQYF
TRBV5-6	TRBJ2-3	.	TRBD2	TGTGCCAGCAGCTTGGCAGCTAGCGGGAGGGTATGGGATACGCAGTATTTT	CASSLAASGRVWDTQYF
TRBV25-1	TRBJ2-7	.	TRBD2	TGTGCCAGCAGTTATCCGGGACTAGCCTACGAGCAGTACTTC	CASSYPGLAYEQYF
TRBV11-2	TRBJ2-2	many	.	TGTGCCAGCAGCTTATATGGGCAGCACCTTATGAACACCGGGGAGCTGTTTTTT	CASSLYGQHLMNTGELFF
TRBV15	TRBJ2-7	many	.	TGTGCCACCAGCAGAGGCCGGGACTCGACCTACGAGCAGTACTTC	CATSRGRDSTYEQYF
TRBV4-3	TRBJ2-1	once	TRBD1	TGCGCCAGCAGCCAAGGGCAGGGGGTGGGTGAGCAGTTCTTC	CASSQGQGVGEQFF
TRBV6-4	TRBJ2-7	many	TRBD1	TGTGCCAGCAGTGACGACAGGGTGGGCTCCTACGAGCAGTACTTC	CASSDDRVGSYEQYF
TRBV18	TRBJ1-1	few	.	TGTGCCAGCTCACCACCGAGCCGGGAGACTGAAGCTTTCTTT	CASSPPSRETEAFF
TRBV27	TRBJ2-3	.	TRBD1	TGTGCCAGCAGTTCGACAGGGTCCGCAACCCACACAGATACGCAGTATTTT	CASSSTGSATHTDTQYF
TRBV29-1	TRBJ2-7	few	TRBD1	TGCAGCGTTGAAGATCGAGGACAGGGGAACGAGCAGTACTTC	CSVEDRGQGNEQYF
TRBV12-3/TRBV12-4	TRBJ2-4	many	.	TGTGCCACCCACTCCGAGCAGGGGAACATTCAGTACTTC	CATHSEQGNIQYF
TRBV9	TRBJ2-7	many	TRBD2	TGTGCCAGCAGCGTCTTAGCGGGAGGGCGGTACGAGCAGTACTTC	CASSVLAGGRYEQYF
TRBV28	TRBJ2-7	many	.	TGTGCCAGCAGTGCCCCGGGGTTCTCCTACGAGCAGTACTTC	CASSAPGFSYEQYF
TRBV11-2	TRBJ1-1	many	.	TGTGCCAGCAGCATCGACCTGACAGCTGAAGCTTTCTTT	CASSIDLTAEAFF